These 24 T cell receptor beta chains originate from one sample sequenced in a study of blood T cell repertoires in COVID-19. Profiled with immunoSEQ multiplex PCR; TCRdb holds only in-frame clones, not every one. Among about 240,000 clones, approximately 86% were seen once, and the ten largest hold more than 6.5%. Sequencing used peripheral blood. These receptors all come from a woman aged 65 to 85 with active or convalescent COVID-19.

This chain connects TRBV19 to TRBJ1-1, with D possibly TRBD1 on 6 matching bases. Trimming took off 4 bases at V and 5 bases at J, with 11 bases between the two ends. Germline V gene data show CDR1 as LNHDA and CDR2 as SQIVND (reference sequence). The CDR3 extends over 13 amino acids. The CDR3 protein is CASSRQVGTEAFF. The CDR3 bases are TGTGCCAGTAGTAGACAGGTGGGAACTGAAGCTTTCTTT.

J is TRBJ2-7 and V is TRBV19; D not resolved. Germline loops: CDR1 LNHDA, CDR2 SQIVND (reference sequence). The CDR3 is made up of 14 amino acids. Trimming shortened V by 5 bases and J by 2 bases, and 13 bases separated the two germline ends. CDR3 DNA sequence: TGTGCCAGTAGTGCCAGTATTCAGGCCTACGAGCAGTACTTC. Translated, it gives CASSASIQAYEQYF.

This clone was counted a single time. The chain combines TRBV5-4 with TRBJ1-1; D is ambiguous. Germline loops: CDR1 SGHNT, CDR2 YYREEE (reference sequence). The ends were cut back, 0 bases at V and 8 bases at J, with 17 bases in the middle. CDR3 size: 15 residues. CDR3 DNA: TGTGCCAGCAGCTTGGAACTGACTACTCCGGGCGAAGCTTTCTTT. This sequence encodes CASSLELTTPGEAFF.

The chain is built from TRBV5-1 and TRBJ1-1, with 9 positions matching TRBD1. Germline V gives CDR1 SGHRS, CDR2 YFSETQ. V shed 1 base, J shed 0 bases, and the junction held 10 bases outside the gene matches. The CDR3 is 18 amino acids. The CDR3 nucleotides are TGCGCCAGCAGCTTGAACCCGGGACAGGGCTCCATGAACACTGAAGCTTTCTTT. This sequence encodes CASSLNPGQGSMNTEAFF.

The rearrangement joins TRBV12-3 or TRBV12-4 to TRBJ2-1; D uncertain. V was trimmed by 2 bases and J by 4 bases, leaving 6 bases between them. The CDR3 loop spans 13 amino acids. For the CDR3, the DNA is TGTGCCAGCAGTTTATCCTTATACAATGAGCAGTTCTTC. The encoded protein is CASSLSLYNEQFF.

V gene TRBV27 combines with J gene TRBJ2-5, with 9 bases lining up with TRBD1. The CDR3 extends over 15 amino acids. V lost 8 bases to trimming and J lost 7 bases; unmatched junction nucleotides: 14. Germline assignment: CDR1 MNHEY and CDR2 SMNVEV (reference sequence). As DNA, the CDR3 is TGTGCCAGCTCCACCGGGACAGGGAGTTGGGGGACCCAGTACTTC. As protein: CASSTGTGSWGTQYF.

This chain links TRBV27 with TRBJ2-2; 9 bases fit TRBD1. Per germline, CDR1 MNHEY and CDR2 SMNVEV (reference sequence). This CDR3 has 16 residues. V lost 5 bases, J lost 5 bases, and 9 bases stayed unmatched. The chain's CDR3 is CASSPYLGTGTGELFF. The DNA for the CDR3 is TGTGCCAGCAGTCCCTATTTGGGGACAGGGACCGGGGAGCTGTTTTTT.

The gene calls are TRBV19 and TRBJ1-1; TRBD1 matches 7 bases. After removal of 5 bases from V and 0 bases from J, the junction contained 6 bases not matched to a gene. The germline V gene encodes CDR1 LNHDA and CDR2 SQIVND (reference sequence). CDR3 size: 15 residues. The CDR3 protein is CASSPQGQLNTEAFF. In DNA form, the CDR3 reads TGTGCCAGTAGTCCACAGGGGCAATTGAACACTGAAGCTTTCTTT.

The chain is built from TRBV5-8 and TRBJ2-3; 9 nucleotides align to TRBD1. CDR3 size: 18 residues. Germline CDR1 is SGHTS and CDR2 is YDEGEE. With 4 bases clipped from V and 4 bases from J, the junction kept 16 bases outside the gene matches. CDR3 bases: TGTGCCAGCAGCCCGGCCACGGCATGGACAGGGGTTGCAGATACGCAGTATTTT. It specifies CASSPATAWTGVADTQYF.

The table lists this clone with a count of one. V gene TRBV9 combines with J gene TRBJ2-1; D is possibly TRBD2 (5 bases). The V gene lost 5 bases and the J gene lost 4 bases, with 10 bases spanning the gap. The germline gives CDR1 SGDLS, CDR2 YYNGEE. There are 13 residues in the CDR3. CDR3 DNA sequence: TGTGCCAGCAGGGGAGAAGCTTACAATGAGCAGTTCTTC. Translation gives CASRGEAYNEQFF.

The chain links TRBV19 to TRBJ1-3; tentatively, D is TRBD1 (6 bases). Deletions cut 5 bases from V and 7 bases from J, with 12 bases between. There are 13 residues in the CDR3. Germline-derived CDR1 and CDR2 are LNHDA and SQIVND (reference sequence). The CDR3 protein is CASSPTGSNTIYF. The CDR3 DNA reads TGTGCCAGTAGTCCCACAGGGTCGAACACCATATATTTT.

With regard to this clone: Its ends do not fully match the called genes, so a read error is possible. The V and J genes are TRBV25-1 and TRBJ1-1; D ambiguous. The CDR3 runs 13 residues. Germline CDR1 reads MGHDK; CDR2 reads SYGVNS. The CDR3 coding sequence is TGTGCCAGCAGTGAGCGGGTGAAGACTGAAGCTTTCTTT. Encoded protein: CASSERVKTEAFF.

This chain links TRBV5-4 with TRBJ2-5; 12 positions match TRBD2. The CDR3 covers 15 residues. J lost 5 bases, V lost 4 bases, and 6 bases had no gene match. CDR1 is SGHNT and CDR2 is YYREEE in the germline V gene (reference sequence). The CDR3 coding sequence is TGTGCCAGCAGCCTTCTAGCGGGGGGGCCCGAGACCCAGTACTTC. Translated, it gives CASSLLAGGPETQYF.

V usage is TRBV7-2 and J usage is TRBJ1-6; D remains ambiguous. V lost 1 base to trimming and J lost 7 bases, with 8 bases between them. The CDR3 spans 14 residues. CDR1 SGHTA and CDR2 FQGNSA come from the germline V gene. In DNA form, the CDR3 reads TGTGCCAGCAGCTTAGACAGCTCGAATTCACCCCTCCACTTT. Protein sequence: CASSLDSSNSPLHF.

V usage is TRBV11-2 and J usage is TRBJ1-3; weak D call: TRBD1 (6 bases). Trimming removed 2 bases at V and 2 bases at J, with 13 bases between. This CDR3 spans 16 amino acids. In germline, CDR1 is SGHAT, CDR2 FQNNGV. The DNA of the CDR3 is TGTGCCAGCAGCTTAAGAACGTCAGGGGCTGGAAACACCATATATTTT. Its translation is CASSLRTSGAGNTIYF.

The chain links TRBV9 to TRBJ1-2; possible D gene TRBD1, 5 bases. Germline-derived CDR1 and CDR2 are SGDLS and YYNGEE. The CDR3 has 15 amino acids. Trimming took 0 bases from V and 2 from J, leaving 11 bases between them. The CDR3 spells CASSVVQGDNYGYTF. The CDR3 DNA reads TGTGCCAGCAGCGTAGTGCAGGGTGACAACTATGGCTACACCTTC.

V usage is TRBV7-9 and J usage is TRBJ1-1; 9 nucleotides agree with TRBD1. From germline, CDR1 is SEHNR and CDR2 FQNEAQ (reference sequence). CDR3 length: 14 residues. Losses at the gene ends were 5 bases for V and 4 bases for J; bases not matched to a gene: 5. The CDR3 loop is CASSAQGAGTEAFF. In nucleotides, the CDR3 is TGTGCCAGCAGCGCACAGGGGGCTGGCACTGAAGCTTTCTTT.

The gene calls are TRBV10-3 and TRBJ1-1; tentatively, D is TRBD1 (5 bases). The V end lost 3 bases, the J end lost 7 bases, and 21 bases lay between the germline ends. The CDR3 has 16 residues. Per the germline V gene, CDR1 is ENHRY and CDR2 is SYGVKD. The CDR3: CAISDPIGRVQGEAFF. Written as DNA, the CDR3 is TGTGCCATCAGTGATCCTATAGGCAGGGTGCAGGGTGAAGCTTTCTTT.

This clone has only a few counts. V is TRBV25-1 and J is TRBJ1-1; no firm D call. The CDR3 loop spans 13 amino acids. Trimming took off 0 bases at V and 1 base at J, with 3 bases between the two ends. The germline CDR1 and CDR2 sequences are MGHDK and SYGVNS. For the CDR3, the DNA is TGTGCCAGCAGTGAATACGGGAACACTGAAGCTTTCTTT. Its protein product is CASSEYGNTEAFF.

The chain couples TRBV27 to TRBJ2-7, with TRBD2 matching over 8 bases. V dropped 1 base and J dropped 3; count of bases not matched to a gene: 8. Per germline, CDR1 MNHEY and CDR2 SMNVEV (reference sequence). This CDR3 contains 16 residues. The CDR3 here is CASSLYGTRAHYEQYF. In DNA form, the CDR3 reads TGTGCCAGCAGTTTATACGGGACTAGGGCCCACTACGAGCAGTACTTC.

CDR3 DNA: TGTGCCAGCAGCCCGGGACAGCCCCCTCGGGAGCAGTACTTC. Amino acids: CASSPGQPPREQYF. V and J are TRBV7-2 and TRBJ2-7; 7 bases fit TRBD1. Unmatched junction bases numbered 11, after V lost 5 bases and J lost 7 bases. In germline, CDR1 is SGHTA, CDR2 FQGNSA. The CDR3 spans 14 residues. The variable domain in full, with the rest retrieved from reference TRBV7-2 and TRBJ2-7, is GAGVSQSPSNKVTEKGKDVELRCDPISGHTALYWYRQSLGQGLEFLIYFQGNSAPDKSGLPSDRFSAERTGGSVSTLTIQRTQQEDSAVYLCASSPGQPPREQYFGPGTRLTVT.

This clone was counted a single time. V gene TRBV18 combines with J gene TRBJ2-7, with a tentative D call TRBD2 (6 bases). Germline V CDR1 and CDR2: KGHSH, LQKENI. Trimming removed 8 bases at V and 4 bases at J, with 18 bases between. This CDR3 is 14 amino acids long. The CDR3 protein is CASARDFGAYEQYF. DNA for the CDR3: TGTGCCAGCGCCCGGGACTTCGGAGCATACGAGCAGTACTTC.

This clone was observed a single time. J is TRBJ1-1 and V is TRBV11-3; D may be TRBD1 (5 bases). The CDR3 contains 13 residues. Trimming stripped 3 bases from V and 5 bases from J, with 10 bases between. Germline V gives CDR1 SGHNT, CDR2 YENEEA. The CDR3 DNA is TGTGCCAGCAGCTTGTCTGGGGGGACTGAAGCTTTCTTT. Translation gives CASSLSGGTEAFF.

The chain employs TRBV7-2 and TRBJ1-5; 7 positions agree with TRBD1. From germline, CDR1 is SGHTA and CDR2 FQGNSA. The CDR3 is 15 residues long. After removal of 7 bases from V and 1 base from J, the junction contained 7 bases not matched to a gene. The CDR3 reads CASNGGGASNQPQHF. The CDR3 DNA follows: TGTGCCAGCAACGGAGGGGGCGCCAGCAATCAGCCCCAGCATTTT.